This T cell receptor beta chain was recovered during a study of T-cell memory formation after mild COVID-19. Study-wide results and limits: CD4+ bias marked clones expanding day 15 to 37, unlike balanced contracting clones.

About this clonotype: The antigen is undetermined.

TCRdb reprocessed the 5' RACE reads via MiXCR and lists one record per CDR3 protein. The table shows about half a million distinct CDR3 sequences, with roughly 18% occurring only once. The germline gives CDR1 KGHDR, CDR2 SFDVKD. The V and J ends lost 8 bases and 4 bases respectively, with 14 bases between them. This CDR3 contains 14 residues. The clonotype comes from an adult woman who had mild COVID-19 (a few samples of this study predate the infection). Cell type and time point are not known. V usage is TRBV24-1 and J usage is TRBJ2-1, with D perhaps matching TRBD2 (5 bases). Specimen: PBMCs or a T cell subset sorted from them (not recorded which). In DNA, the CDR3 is TGTGCCACCATGCCGACTACCCAATACAATGAGCAGTTCTTC. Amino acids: CATMPTTQYNEQFF.